The 26 T cell receptor beta chains below were found in one sample sequenced in a study of blood T cells in healthy people across ages (dated by TCRdb to the mid-2010s). The library was built by means of 5' RACE. Instrument on record: Illumina HiSeq 2500. A second PCR of about 6 to 11 cycles was performed with a sample-barcoded 5' primer and a J-beta primer mix. TCRdb reworked the public reads: Q25 trimming with fastp, MiXCR clone assembly, productive beta chains retained. Each entry is one CDR3 protein sequence, shown with its most common DNA and genes. Within this sample are over 950,000 distinct CDR3 sequences, with roughly half of them counted one time only. The ten largest clones take up roughly 23% of the sample. The sample was blood. The receptors come from a woman aged 55-69 years in good health.

This rearrangement joins TRBV28 to TRBJ2-2, with D possibly being TRBD2 (6 bases). The germline gives CDR1 MDHEN, CDR2 SYDVKM. The ends were cut back, 4 bases at V and 5 bases at J, with 11 bases in the middle. The CDR3 runs to 14 residues. The CDR3 DNA reads as TGTGCCAGCAGTTCCGGGAGAAATACCGGGGAGCTGTTTTTT. Translating it yields CASSSGRNTGELFF.

The V call is TRBV15, the J call TRBJ1-1; no clear D. Trimming pared 0 bases from V and 1 base from J, leaving 9 bases between. This CDR3 contains 15 residues. Germline CDR1 reads LNHNV; CDR2 reads YYDKDF (reference sequence). The CDR3 spells CATSRDSGPNTEAFF. CDR3 nucleotide sequence: TGTGCCACCAGCAGAGATTCAGGTCCGAACACTGAAGCTTTCTTT.

The chain recombines TRBV9 with TRBJ1-1, with D perhaps matching TRBD1 (5 bases). Looked up from germline, CDR1 is SGDLS and CDR2 is YYNGEE. This CDR3 is built from 16 residues. Trimming took 0 bases from V and 1 from J, leaving 13 bases between them. The CDR3 sequence is CASSVGISGQNTEAFF. Here the CDR3 DNA reads TGTGCCAGCAGCGTAGGGATTTCAGGGCAGAACACTGAAGCTTTCTTT.

V gene TRBV29-1 combines with J gene TRBJ1-1, with TRBD1 as a possible D gene (5 bases). This CDR3 comprises 13 residues. Germline loops: CDR1 SQVTM, CDR2 ANQGSEA. Trimming pared 6 bases from V and 3 bases from J, leaving 14 bases between. CDR3 loop: CSVGGPRDTEAFF. As DNA, the CDR3 is TGCAGCGTGGGGGGACCCCGTGACACTGAAGCTTTCTTT.

This clonotype was found a few times. The rearrangement joins TRBV28 to TRBJ2-1; a possible D gene is TRBD2 (6 bases). Trimming shortened V by 2 bases and J by 2 bases, and 10 bases separated the two germline ends. The CDR3 length is 15 residues. Germline V gene lookup returns CDR1 MDHEN and CDR2 SYDVKM. The CDR3 DNA reads TGTGCCAGCAGTTTAGTCGGGAGCCCCTACAATGAGCAGTTCTTC. Translation gives CASSLVGSPYNEQFF.

The V and J genes are TRBV6-1 and TRBJ1-2; 7 nucleotides align to TRBD1. The trim removed 8 bases at V and 2 bases at J, leaving 5 bases unmatched. Germline loops: CDR1 MNHNS, CDR2 SASEGT. CDR3 size: 13 residues. For the CDR3, the DNA is TGTGCCAGCGGACAGGAAAGGAACTATGGCTACACCTTC. Translation: CASGQERNYGYTF.

The sample holds a few counts of this clonotype. This sequence joins TRBV4-1 and TRBJ2-7, with 10 bases identical to TRBD2. The CDR3 is made up of 15 amino acids. After removal of 3 bases from V and 2 bases from J, the junction contained 4 bases not matched to a gene. From germline, CDR1 is MGHRA and CDR2 YSYEKL. For the CDR3, the DNA is TGCGCCAGCAGCCACCTAGCGGGAGTTCCCTACGAGCAGTACTTC. Its translation is CASSHLAGVPYEQYF.

The chain combines TRBV24-1 with TRBJ2-5; D is ambiguous. CDR3 length: 13 residues. The V gene's germline CDR1 is KGHDR and CDR2 SFDVKD. V gave up 4 bases and J gave up 5 bases, with 10 bases separating them. The CDR3 DNA follows: TGTGCCACCAGTGACTCCCGGTACGAGACCCAGTACTTC. It translates to CATSDSRYETQYF.

The chain recombines TRBV7-9 with TRBJ2-7, with D possibly matching TRBD2 (5 bases). The J call may not be correct, given that the DNA end is closer to TRBJ2-5. Germline V CDR1 and CDR2: SEHNR, FQNEAQ (reference sequence). CDR3 size: 17 residues. The CDR3 nucleotides read TGTGCCAGCAGCTCGACCCTCTATAGAACGGGAATCGGGACCCAGTACTTC. Protein: CASSSTLYRTGIGTQYF.

Here the CDR3 DNA reads TGTGCCAGCATGAGATACACCGGGGCGGGAAATGAGCAGTTCTTC. This codes for CASMRYTGAGNEQFF. This sequence joins TRBV27 and TRBJ2-1; TRBD2 might be the D (6 bases). Germline assignment: CDR1 MNHEY and CDR2 SMNVEV (reference sequence). The CDR3 runs to 15 residues. V gave up 7 bases and J gave up 7 bases, with 20 bases separating them.

The chain links TRBV4-1 to TRBJ1-4; 9 bases are shared with TRBD1. The CDR3 sequence is 17 residues long. Germline V gene lookup returns CDR1 MGHRA and CDR2 YSYEKL. V trimming: 2 bases; J trimming: 7 bases; junction bases outside the gene matches: 11. CDR3 sequence reads: CASSQIRTGGVSEKLFF. The CDR3 DNA reads TGCGCCAGCAGCCAAATTCGAACAGGGGGCGTCAGTGAAAAACTGTTTTTT.

The gene calls are TRBV28 and TRBJ2-5, with D perhaps matching TRBD2 (5 bases). TRBJ2-7 matches the DNA end more closely, so the J call is doubtful. The V gene's germline CDR1 is MDHEN and CDR2 SYDVKM. CDR3 length: 13 residues. The CDR3 region has the DNA TGTGCCAGCAGTTTATTATGGACTTACGAGCAGTACTTC. The encoded protein is CASSLLWTYEQYF.

The J gene is TRBJ1-2, the V gene TRBV24-1; D remains ambiguous. Looked up from germline, CDR1 is KGHDR and CDR2 is SFDVKD. The length of the CDR3 is 17 residues. Trimming took 2 bases from V and 3 from J, leaving 18 bases between them. The CDR3 here is CATSDSKHDWAHYGYTF. The CDR3 nucleotides are TGTGCCACCAGTGATTCCAAACACGACTGGGCTCACTATGGCTACACCTTC.

V and J are TRBV7-8 and TRBJ1-2, with 7 bases aligning to TRBD1. The trim removed 5 bases at V and 4 bases at J, leaving 7 bases unmatched. This CDR3 contains 14 residues. The germline CDR1 and CDR2 sequences are SGHVS and FQNEAQ. The CDR3 DNA is TGTGCCAGCAGCCGTTCGGGACAGCCCTATGGCTACACCTTC. It yields the protein CASSRSGQPYGYTF.

The chain couples TRBV5-1 to TRBJ1-1; 7 bases map to TRBD1. Germline V gene sequence: CDR1 SGHRS, CDR2 YFSETQ. The junction had 11 bases not matched to a gene; V was cut back by 2 bases and J by 1 base. This CDR3 has 17 residues. The CDR3 sequence: CASSFGGQTITNTEAFF. The DNA for the CDR3 is TGCGCCAGCAGCTTTGGGGGACAGACAATTACGAACACTGAAGCTTTCTTT.

This clonotype was recorded only once. The germline gene is not matched at one end of the junction; a read error may be the cause. The rearrangement links TRBV2 to TRBJ1-1, with TRBD1 matching over 9 bases. CDR1 is SNHLY and CDR2 is FYNNEI in the germline V gene. The CDR3 is made up of 17 amino acids. In nucleotides, the CDR3 is TGTGCCCGCAGTGATGGAATCGGGACAGGGATGGACACTGAAGCTTTCTTT. Protein product: CARSDGIGTGMDTEAFF.

The genes are TRBV6-2 or TRBV6-3 and TRBJ2-7; D perhaps matches TRBD2 (6 bases). The CDR3 is made up of 16 amino acids. CDR1 and CDR2 from the germline V gene are MNHEY and SVGEGT. V dropped 7 bases and J dropped 3 bases, with 22 bases sitting between them. The CDR3 spells CASNLTCCRGIYEQYF. The CDR3 DNA reads TGTGCCAGCAACCTTACATGTTGTCGGGGGATCTACGAGCAGTACTTC.

This clonotype appeared a few times. The chain has TRBV4-1 and TRBJ2-1; 9 bases match TRBD2. CDR1 is MGHRA and CDR2 is YSYEKL in the germline V gene. V lost 3 bases to trimming and J lost 4 bases; unmatched junction nucleotides: 4. This CDR3 has 15 amino acids. The CDR3 loop reads CASSHVSGSYNEQFF. In DNA, the CDR3 is TGCGCCAGCAGCCATGTTAGCGGGAGTTACAATGAGCAGTTCTTC.

V usage is TRBV4-2 and J usage is TRBJ1-1; 8 bases match TRBD1. Per the germline V gene, CDR1 is LGHNA and CDR2 is YNFKEQ. V shed 1 base, J shed 9 bases, and the junction held 4 bases outside the gene matches. The CDR3 is 13 residues long. CDR3 protein: CASSQGQGTQAFF. CDR3 bases: TGTGCCAGCAGCCAAGGACAGGGGACGCAAGCTTTCTTT.

V is TRBV5-1 and J is TRBJ2-1, with D possibly matching TRBD2 (6 bases). From germline, CDR1 is SGHRS and CDR2 YFSETQ. This CDR3 comprises 14 residues. The V gene lost 1 base and the J gene lost 7 bases, with 12 bases spanning the gap. The CDR3 DNA follows: TGCGCCAGCAGCTTGCTGGGGGACTCGAATGAGCAGTTCTTC. This translates into CASSLLGDSNEQFF.

This clonotype has more than one count but fewer than ten. V and J are TRBV12-3 or TRBV12-4 and TRBJ1-2; D gene uncertain. This CDR3 is 11 amino acids long. Trimming removed 2 bases at V and 8 bases at J, with 6 bases between. The CDR3 here is CASSLYQGYTF. The DNA of the CDR3 is TGTGCCAGCAGTTTATACCAGGGCTACACCTTC.

This clonotype was picked up one time. DNA of the CDR3: TGTGCCAGCAGTTTTGGGGCCCAGGATGAGCAGTTCTTC. This encodes CASSFGAQDEQFF. The genes are TRBV12-3 or TRBV12-4 and TRBJ2-1; maybe TRBD1 (5 bases). Trimming took off 3 bases at V and 8 bases at J, with 11 bases between the two ends. The CDR3 consists of 13 residues.

The V gene is TRBV28, the J gene TRBJ2-1; tentative D call: TRBD2 (5 bases). Trimming shortened V by 7 bases and J by 1 base, and 11 bases separated the two germline ends. The CDR3 is made up of 14 amino acids. Germline assignment: CDR1 MDHEN and CDR2 SYDVKM. CDR3 DNA: TGTGCCAGCAACCCGGGATGGTCCTACAATGAGCAGTTCTTC. This sequence encodes CASNPGWSYNEQFF.

This clonotype appeared a few times. The chain couples TRBV15 to TRBJ2-2; 9 positions match TRBD2. The CDR3 contains 16 residues. Germline values: CDR1 LNHNV, CDR2 YYDKDF (reference sequence). J was trimmed by 3 bases and V by 5 bases; bases with no gene match: 7. CDR3 sequence: CATSVGSGRDTGELFF. The CDR3 bases are TGTGCCACCAGCGTAGGTAGCGGGAGAGACACCGGGGAGCTGTTTTTT.

This chain uses TRBV12-3 or TRBV12-4 with TRBJ2-7; D gene ambiguous. Trimming took off 3 bases at V and 9 bases at J, with 12 bases between the two ends. The CDR3 totals 12 residues. The CDR3 here is CASSFNPVWQYF. The DNA of the CDR3 is TGTGCCAGCAGTTTTAATCCCGTTTGGCAGTACTTC.

The chain uses TRBV10-3 and TRBJ2-7; perhaps TRBD1 as D (6 bases). The CDR3 is 14 residues long. With 4 bases removed from V and 2 bases from J, the gap between germline ends came to 12 bases. The germline V gene encodes CDR1 ENHRY and CDR2 SYGVKD. As DNA, the CDR3 is TGTGCCATCAGTGGGCAGGGGTTAACCTACGAGCAGTACTTC. Protein: CAISGQGLTYEQYF.